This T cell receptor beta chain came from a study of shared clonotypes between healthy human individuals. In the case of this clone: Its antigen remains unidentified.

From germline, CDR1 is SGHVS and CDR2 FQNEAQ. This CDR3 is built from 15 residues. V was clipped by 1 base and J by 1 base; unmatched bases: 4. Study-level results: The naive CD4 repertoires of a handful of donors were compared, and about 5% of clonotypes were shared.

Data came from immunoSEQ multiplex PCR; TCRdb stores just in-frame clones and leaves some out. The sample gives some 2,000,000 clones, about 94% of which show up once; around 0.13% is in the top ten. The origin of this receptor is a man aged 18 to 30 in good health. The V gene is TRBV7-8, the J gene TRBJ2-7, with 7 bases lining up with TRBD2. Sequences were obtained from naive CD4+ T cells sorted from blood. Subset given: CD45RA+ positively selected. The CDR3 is CASSLVVLASYEQYF. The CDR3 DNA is TGTGCCAGCAGCTTAGTGGTACTAGCGTCCTACGAGCAGTACTTC.